These 23 T cell receptor beta chains originate from one sample sequenced in a study of PD-L1 blockade in urothelial cancer. Sequencing used immunoSEQ multiplex PCR; TCRdb keeps in-frame clones, though not all of them. The sample shows approximately 100,000 clones, 91% of them seen only once. The sample in question was PBMCs, obtained around atezolizumab (anti-PD-L1) treatment. Receptor source: a woman at least 80 years old with urothelial cancer.

The chain is built from TRBV9 and TRBJ1-2; no reliable D call. The CDR3 has 15 residues. Germline CDR1 and CDR2: SGDLS and YYNGEE. V was clipped by 5 bases and J by 0 bases, with 14 bases between them. CDR3 protein: CASSYSGTPNYGYTF. The CDR3 DNA reads as TGTGCCAGCAGTTACTCAGGAACGCCTAACTATGGCTACACCTTC.

This clone was counted a few times. The genes are TRBV10-3 and TRBJ1-2; the D is unclear. Germline CDR1 and CDR2: ENHRY and SYGVKD. The CDR3 spans 13 residues. Trimming pared 6 bases from V and 4 bases from J, leaving 12 bases between. CDR3: CAISGSEGYGYTF. Here the CDR3 DNA reads TGTGCCATCAGCGGGTCCGAGGGCTATGGCTACACCTTC.

The chain carries TRBV9 and TRBJ2-1, with 10 positions matching TRBD2. The CDR3 length is 16 residues. The J segment lost 4 bases and the V segment lost 4 bases, leaving 8 bases of the junction unmatched. Germline-derived CDR1 and CDR2 are SGDLS and YYNGEE. CDR3 loop: CASSPGTSAKYNEQFF. The CDR3 DNA is TGTGCCAGCAGCCCCGGGACTAGCGCAAAGTACAATGAGCAGTTCTTC.

The chain links TRBV28 to TRBJ1-2; D may be TRBD1 (5 bases). The V and J ends lost 5 bases and 5 bases respectively, with 9 bases between them. CDR1 MDHEN and CDR2 SYDVKM come from the germline V gene. The CDR3 length is 12 residues. For the CDR3, the DNA is TGTGCCAGCAGTGCTAGGGGTTATGGCTACACCTTC. It specifies CASSARGYGYTF.

This clone was recorded once. The chain uses TRBV5-1 and TRBJ2-2; 8 bases agree with TRBD2. The germline CDR1 and CDR2 sequences are SGHRS and YFSETQ. J was trimmed by 5 bases and V by 7 bases; bases with no gene match: 4. The CDR3 covers 13 residues. The CDR3 protein is CASEREWTGELFF. CDR3 nucleotides: TGCGCCAGCGAGCGGGAGTGGACCGGGGAGCTGTTTTTT. Complete variable domain (other parts from reference TRBV5-1 and TRBJ2-2): KAGVTQTPRYLIKTRGQQVTLSCSPISGHRSVSWYQQTPGQGLQFLFEYFSETQRNKGNFPGRFSGRQFSNSRSEMNVSTLELGDSALYLCASEREWTGELFFGEGSRLTVL.

This chain links TRBV5-1 with TRBJ1-3; D may be TRBD1 (5 bases). V gave up 0 bases and J gave up 4 bases, with 8 bases separating them. CDR1 SGHRS and CDR2 YFSETQ come from the germline V gene. The CDR3 covers 14 residues. The CDR3 DNA sequence: TGCGCCAGCAGCTTGGGCAGGGTCGGAAACACCATATATTTT. It specifies CASSLGRVGNTIYF. Looking up the rest from reference TRBV5-1 and TRBJ1-3 gives the full variable domain: KAGVTQTPRYLIKTRGQQVTLSCSPISGHRSVSWYQQTPGQGLQFLFEYFSETQRNKGNFPGRFSGRQFSNSRSEMNVSTLELGDSALYLCASSLGRVGNTIYFGEGSWLTVV.

The chain joins TRBV28 to TRBJ2-7; D is unresolved. V lost 2 bases, J lost 5 bases, and 13 bases lay in between. The CDR3 extends over 14 amino acids. Looked up from germline, CDR1 is MDHEN and CDR2 is SYDVKM. Here the CDR3 DNA reads TGTGCCAGCAGTTTAGGGCAGAGCCCCCACGAGCAGTACTTC. Amino acids: CASSLGQSPHEQYF.

V usage is TRBV29-1 and J usage is TRBJ2-7, with 7 nucleotides matching TRBD1. The length of the CDR3 is 15 residues. Germline V lookup: CDR1 SQVTM, CDR2 ANQGSEA. Trimming cost V 6 bases and J 3 bases; bases outside gene matches: 14. CDR3: CSVTEGTAPYYEQYF. CDR3 DNA sequence: TGCAGCGTGACTGAAGGGACAGCGCCCTACTACGAGCAGTACTTC.

V gene TRBV21-1 combines with J gene TRBJ2-1; TRBD2, as called in the table, went unchecked against the DNA. TRBV21-1 is reported as a pseudogene. This CDR3 is 20 amino acids long. The DNA for the CDR3 is TGTGCCAGCAGCAAGGGTGGGGGGACTAGCGGGAGGAAACCCTACAATGAGCAGTTCTTC. This translates into CASSKGGGTSGRKPYNEQFF.

The V gene is TRBV6-4, the J gene TRBJ2-1; D uncertain. Trimming removed 6 bases at V and 1 base at J, with 16 bases between. The CDR3 sequence is 16 residues long. Germline-derived CDR1 and CDR2 are MRHNA and SNTAGT. CDR3 nucleotides: TGTGCCAGCAGCTCATCGGTTGGCGGTTCCTACAATGAGCAGTTCTTC. It is translated as CASSSSVGGSYNEQFF.

This clone came up a few times. The V call is TRBV6-1, the J call TRBJ2-1; 14 bases fit TRBD2. CDR3 length equals 16 residues. From germline, CDR1 is MNHNS and CDR2 SASEGT. Trimming at V came to 4 bases and at J to 3 bases, leaving 2 bases not matched to a gene. The CDR3 protein is CASSGLAGGFYNEQFF. For the CDR3, the DNA is TGTGCCAGCAGTGGACTAGCGGGAGGGTTCTACAATGAGCAGTTCTTC.

The chain employs TRBV28 and TRBJ2-2, with 12 bases that match TRBD2. Germline trimming cut 5 bases from V and 7 bases from J; bases unmatched to any gene: 11. The CDR3 extends over 17 amino acids. Germline CDR1 reads MDHEN; CDR2 reads SYDVKM. The CDR3 spells CASSQLRLAGVHGELFF. As DNA, the CDR3 is TGTGCCAGCAGTCAACTACGACTAGCGGGAGTACACGGGGAGCTGTTTTTT.

The chain is built from TRBV7-2 and TRBJ2-1, with a tentative D call TRBD2 (5 bases). V shed 5 bases and J shed 0 bases, with 5 bases lying between them. Germline assignment: CDR1 SGHTA and CDR2 FQGNSA. CDR3 length: 13 amino acids. The CDR3 coding sequence is TGTGCCAGCAGCCGGGACTCCTACAATGAGCAGTTCTTC. Protein: CASSRDSYNEQFF. Full variable domain (outside the CDR3, taken from reference TRBV7-2 and TRBJ2-1): GAGVSQSPSNKVTEKGKDVELRCDPISGHTALYWYRQSLGQGLEFLIYFQGNSAPDKSGLPSDRFSAERTGGSVSTLTIQRTQQEDSAVYLCASSRDSYNEQFFGPGTRLTVL.

The rearrangement links TRBV27 to TRBJ2-6; D may be TRBD1 (5 bases). The CDR3 sequence is 15 residues long. With 6 bases removed from V and 2 bases from J, the gap between germline ends came to 11 bases. Germline V lookup: CDR1 MNHEY, CDR2 SMNVEV (reference sequence). CDR3: CASRLRVAGANVLTF. The CDR3 nucleotides read TGTGCCAGCAGGCTCAGGGTGGCTGGGGCCAACGTCCTGACTTTC.

This sequence joins TRBV5-1 and TRBJ2-1; the D gene is possibly TRBD1 (6 bases). Germline lookup yields CDR1 SGHRS and CDR2 YFSETQ. The CDR3 contains 16 residues. Deletions cut 6 bases from V and 4 bases from J, with 20 bases between. The CDR3 DNA reads TGCGCCAGCACGGATGGGGGCGGATCTTTATACAATGAGCAGTTCTTC. It translates to CASTDGGGSLYNEQFF. Full variable domain (missing parts from reference TRBV5-1 and TRBJ2-1): KAGVTQTPRYLIKTRGQQVTLSCSPISGHRSVSWYQQTPGQGLQFLFEYFSETQRNKGNFPGRFSGRQFSNSRSEMNVSTLELGDSALYLCASTDGGGSLYNEQFFGPGTRLTVL.

V and J are TRBV19 and TRBJ2-3, with 7 bases matching TRBD2. Looked up from germline, CDR1 is LNHDA and CDR2 is SQIVND (reference sequence). J gave up 0 bases and V 4 bases, and 7 bases lay outside the gene matches. CDR3 length equals 16 residues. This CDR3 reads CASSTDRGVSTDTQYF. In DNA, the CDR3 is TGTGCCAGTAGTACCGACCGGGGGGTGAGCACAGATACGCAGTATTTT.

The chain combines TRBV27 with TRBJ1-1; D possibly corresponds to TRBD1 (5 bases). Germline V gene lookup returns CDR1 MNHEY and CDR2 SMNVEV (reference sequence). This CDR3 region has 14 residues. Trimming pared 5 bases from V and 3 bases from J, leaving 13 bases between. The CDR3 sequence is CASSPLRGYTEAFF. Written as DNA, the CDR3 is TGTGCCAGCAGTCCCTTAAGGGGCTACACTGAAGCTTTCTTT.

The CDR3 is CASSAAGTSGYEQYF. Here the CDR3 DNA reads TGTGCCAGCAGCGCCGCCGGGACTAGCGGTTACGAGCAGTACTTC. This sequence joins TRBV9 and TRBJ2-7; the match to TRBD2 covers 11 bases. V shed 3 bases and J 4 bases; nucleotides not matched to a gene: 6. CDR1 and CDR2 from the germline V gene are SGDLS and YYNGEE. The CDR3 has 15 residues.

The chain has TRBV11-1 and TRBJ2-1, with TRBD2 matching 10 bases. V lost 5 bases to trimming and J lost 7 bases; unmatched junction nucleotides: 11. Germline CDR1 reads SGHAT; CDR2 reads FQDESV (reference sequence). The CDR3 is made up of 16 amino acids. This chain's CDR3 is CASSPQAGGLQNEQFF. The DNA for the CDR3 is TGTGCCAGCAGCCCTCAAGCGGGAGGGCTCCAGAATGAGCAGTTCTTC.

V usage is TRBV6-5 and J usage is TRBJ2-2; 12 bases map to TRBD2. The CDR3 loop spans 14 amino acids. Unmatched junction bases numbered 1, after V lost 8 bases and J lost 3 bases. Germline loops: CDR1 MNHEY, CDR2 SVGAGI. The CDR3 nucleotides read TGTGCCAGCCGACTAGCGGGAGACACCGGGGAGCTGTTTTTT. This codes for CASRLAGDTGELFF.

The CDR3 spells CASRQIYEQYF. The CDR3 DNA is TGTGCCAGCCGACAGATCTACGAGCAGTACTTC. The genes are TRBV28 and TRBJ2-7; a possible D gene is TRBD1 (5 bases). CDR1 and CDR2 from the germline V gene are MDHEN and SYDVKM. V was cut by 8 bases and J by 3 bases, with 8 bases left in between. This CDR3 spans 11 amino acids.

This sequence joins TRBV27 and TRBJ2-7; 7 nucleotides agree with TRBD2. CDR1 and CDR2 (germline): MNHEY, SMNVEV (reference sequence). V lost 6 bases, J lost 5 bases, and 10 bases stayed unmatched. This CDR3 comprises 14 residues. Written as DNA, the CDR3 is TGTGCCAGCAGCCTGACCGGGACTATGAACGAGCAGTACTTC. The encoded protein is CASSLTGTMNEQYF.

This sequence joins TRBV5-5 and TRBJ1-1; D is perhaps TRBD1 (5 bases). The CDR3 is made up of 13 amino acids. Germline assignment: CDR1 SGHKS and CDR2 YYEKEE (reference sequence). Trimming pared 1 base from V and 7 bases from J, leaving 11 bases between. CDR3 sequence (DNA): TGTGCCAGCAGCTTGTTGGGGCAGGGTGAAGCTTTCTTT. It specifies CASSLLGQGEAFF.